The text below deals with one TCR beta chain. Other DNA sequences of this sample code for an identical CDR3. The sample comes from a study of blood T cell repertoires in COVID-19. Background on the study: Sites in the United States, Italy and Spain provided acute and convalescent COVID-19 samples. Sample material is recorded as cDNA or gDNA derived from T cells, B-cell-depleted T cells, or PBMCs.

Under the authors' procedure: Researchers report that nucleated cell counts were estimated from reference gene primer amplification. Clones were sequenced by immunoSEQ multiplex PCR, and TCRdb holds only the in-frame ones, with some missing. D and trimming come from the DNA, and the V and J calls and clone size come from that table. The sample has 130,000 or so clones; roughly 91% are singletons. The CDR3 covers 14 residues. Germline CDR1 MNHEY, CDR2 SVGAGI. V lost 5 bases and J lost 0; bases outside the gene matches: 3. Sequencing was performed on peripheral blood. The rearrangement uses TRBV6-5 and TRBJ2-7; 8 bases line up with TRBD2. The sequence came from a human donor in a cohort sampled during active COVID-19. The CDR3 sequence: CASSLSGSSYEQYF. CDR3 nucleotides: TGTGCCAGCAGTCTCAGCGGGAGCTCCTACGAGCAGTACTTC.